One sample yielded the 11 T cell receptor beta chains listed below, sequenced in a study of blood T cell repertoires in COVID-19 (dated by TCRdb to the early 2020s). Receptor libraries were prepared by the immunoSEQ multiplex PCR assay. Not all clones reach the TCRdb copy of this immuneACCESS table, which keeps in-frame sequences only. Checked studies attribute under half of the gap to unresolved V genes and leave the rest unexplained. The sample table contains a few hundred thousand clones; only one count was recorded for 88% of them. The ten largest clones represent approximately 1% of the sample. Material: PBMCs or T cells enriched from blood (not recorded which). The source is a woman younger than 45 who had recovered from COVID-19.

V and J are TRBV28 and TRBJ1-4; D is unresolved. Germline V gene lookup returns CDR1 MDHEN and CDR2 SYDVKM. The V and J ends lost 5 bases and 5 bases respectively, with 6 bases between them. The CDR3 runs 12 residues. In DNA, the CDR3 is TGTGCCAGCAGTCCCTTAAATGAAAAACTGTTTTTT. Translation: CASSPLNEKLFF.

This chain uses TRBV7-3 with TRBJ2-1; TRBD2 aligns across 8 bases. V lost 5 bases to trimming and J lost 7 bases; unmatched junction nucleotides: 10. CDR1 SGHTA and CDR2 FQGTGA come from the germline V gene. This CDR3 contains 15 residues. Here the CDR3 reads CASSQEAGVRNEQFF. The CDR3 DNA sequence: TGTGCCAGCAGCCAAGAAGCGGGAGTCAGGAATGAGCAGTTCTTC. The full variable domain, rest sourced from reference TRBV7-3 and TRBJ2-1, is GAGVSQTPSNKVTEKGKYVELRCDPISGHTALYWYRQSLGQGPEFLIYFQGTGAADDSGLPNDRFFAVRPEGSVSTLKIQRTERGDSAVYLCASSQEAGVRNEQFFGPGTRLTVL.

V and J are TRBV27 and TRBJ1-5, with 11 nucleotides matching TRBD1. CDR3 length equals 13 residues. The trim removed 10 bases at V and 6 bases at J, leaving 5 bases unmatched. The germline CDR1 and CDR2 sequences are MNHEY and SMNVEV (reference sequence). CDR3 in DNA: TGTGCCACATCCGGGACAGGGGGTCAGCCCCAGCATTTT. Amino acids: CATSGTGGQPQHF.

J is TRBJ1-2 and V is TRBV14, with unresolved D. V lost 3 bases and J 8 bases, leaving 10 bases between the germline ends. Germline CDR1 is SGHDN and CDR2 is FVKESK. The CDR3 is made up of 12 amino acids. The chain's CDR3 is CASSHGGGGYTF. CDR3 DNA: TGTGCCAGCAGCCACGGAGGTGGGGGCTACACCTTC.

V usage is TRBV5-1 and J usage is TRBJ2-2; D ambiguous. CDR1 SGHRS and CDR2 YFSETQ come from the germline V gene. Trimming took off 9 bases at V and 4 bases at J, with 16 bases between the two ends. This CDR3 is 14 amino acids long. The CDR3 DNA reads TGCGCCACCCACTCCTCCTCGGGCACCGGGGAGCTGTTTTTT. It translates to CATHSSSGTGELFF.

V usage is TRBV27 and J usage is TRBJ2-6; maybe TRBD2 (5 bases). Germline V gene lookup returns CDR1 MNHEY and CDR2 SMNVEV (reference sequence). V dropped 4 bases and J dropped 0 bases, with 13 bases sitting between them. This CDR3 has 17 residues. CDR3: CASSSLGLISGANVLTF. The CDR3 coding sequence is TGTGCCAGCAGTTCCTTAGGACTGATCTCTGGGGCCAACGTCCTGACTTTC. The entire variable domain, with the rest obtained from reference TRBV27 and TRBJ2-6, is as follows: EAQVTQNPRYLITVTGKKLTVTCSQNMNHEYMSWYRQDPGLGLRQIYYSMNVEVTDKGDVPEGYKVSRKEKRNFPLILESPSPNQTSLYFCASSSLGLISGANVLTFGAGSRLTVL.

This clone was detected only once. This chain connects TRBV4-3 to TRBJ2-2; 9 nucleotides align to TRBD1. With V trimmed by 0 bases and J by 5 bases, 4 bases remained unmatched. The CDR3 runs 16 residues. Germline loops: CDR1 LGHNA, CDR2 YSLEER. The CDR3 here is CASSQDSGTGTGELFF. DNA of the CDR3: TGCGCCAGCAGCCAAGACTCCGGGACAGGGACCGGGGAGCTGTTTTTT.

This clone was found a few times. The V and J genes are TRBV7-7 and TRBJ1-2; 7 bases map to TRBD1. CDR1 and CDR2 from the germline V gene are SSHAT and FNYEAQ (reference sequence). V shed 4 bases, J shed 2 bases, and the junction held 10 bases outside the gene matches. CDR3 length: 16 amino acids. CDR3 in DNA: TGTGCCAGCAGCTCGTCAGAGGGACAGCCGAACTATGGCTACACCTTC. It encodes CASSSSEGQPNYGYTF.

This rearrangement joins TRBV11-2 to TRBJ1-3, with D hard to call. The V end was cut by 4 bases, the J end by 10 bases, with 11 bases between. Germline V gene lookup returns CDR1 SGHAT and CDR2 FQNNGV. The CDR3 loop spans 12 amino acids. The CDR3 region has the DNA TGTGCCAGCAGCTACCTATCGGGGACCATATATTTT. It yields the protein CASSYLSGTIYF.

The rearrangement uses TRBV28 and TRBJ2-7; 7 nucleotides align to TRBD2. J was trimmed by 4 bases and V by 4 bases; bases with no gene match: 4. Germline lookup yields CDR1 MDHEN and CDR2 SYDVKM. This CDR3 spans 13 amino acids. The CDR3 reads CASSWGGTYEQYF. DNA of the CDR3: TGTGCCAGCAGTTGGGGGGGAACTTACGAGCAGTACTTC.

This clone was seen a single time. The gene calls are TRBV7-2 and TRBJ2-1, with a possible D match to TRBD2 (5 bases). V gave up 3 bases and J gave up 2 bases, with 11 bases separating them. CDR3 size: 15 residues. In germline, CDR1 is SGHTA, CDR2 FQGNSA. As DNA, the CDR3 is TGTGCCAGCAGCTTTAACGGGGTTACCTACAATGAGCAGTTCTTC. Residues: CASSFNGVTYNEQFF.